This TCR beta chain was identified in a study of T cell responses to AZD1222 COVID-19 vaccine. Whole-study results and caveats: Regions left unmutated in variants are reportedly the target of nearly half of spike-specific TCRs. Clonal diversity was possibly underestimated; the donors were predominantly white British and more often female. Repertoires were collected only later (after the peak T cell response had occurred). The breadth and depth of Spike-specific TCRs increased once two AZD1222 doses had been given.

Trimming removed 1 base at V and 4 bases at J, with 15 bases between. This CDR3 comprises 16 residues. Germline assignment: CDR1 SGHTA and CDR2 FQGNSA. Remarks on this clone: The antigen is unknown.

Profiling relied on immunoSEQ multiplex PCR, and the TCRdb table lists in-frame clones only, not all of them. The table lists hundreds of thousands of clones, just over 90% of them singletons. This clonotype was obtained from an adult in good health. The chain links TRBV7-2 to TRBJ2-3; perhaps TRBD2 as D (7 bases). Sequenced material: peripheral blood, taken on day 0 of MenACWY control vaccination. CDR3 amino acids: CASSLDGAGAADTQYF. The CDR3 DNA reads TGTGCCAGCAGCTTAGACGGTGCGGGGGCCGCAGATACGCAGTATTTT.